The T cell receptor (beta chain) described here comes from a study of identifying expanded T cells in peripheral blood. Study-wide results and limits: Differentially abundant clones: 1 to 1.5 between replicates, about 16 at around 2 weeks, less than 20 at four.

V lost 6 bases, J lost 1 base, and 14 bases lay in between. The CDR3 length is 14 residues. Germline lookup yields CDR1 SGHRS and CDR2 YFSETQ. During the collection period, no donor immune events like infections were recorded. Using immunoSEQ multiplex PCR, the repertoire was profiled, and TCRdb retains in-frame clones only, with some absent. The sample includes about 85,000 clones, roughly 90% of them seen just once. Remarks on this clone: The antigen remains unidentified.

The receptor's source is a person aged 18 to 70 in good health. V and J are TRBV5-1 and TRBJ2-7, with D perhaps TRBD1 (6 bases). Sequenced: blood. The DNA of the CDR3 is TGCGCCAGCAAGAAATCAACAGGGTCCTACGAGCAGTACTTC. Encoded protein: CASKKSTGSYEQYF.